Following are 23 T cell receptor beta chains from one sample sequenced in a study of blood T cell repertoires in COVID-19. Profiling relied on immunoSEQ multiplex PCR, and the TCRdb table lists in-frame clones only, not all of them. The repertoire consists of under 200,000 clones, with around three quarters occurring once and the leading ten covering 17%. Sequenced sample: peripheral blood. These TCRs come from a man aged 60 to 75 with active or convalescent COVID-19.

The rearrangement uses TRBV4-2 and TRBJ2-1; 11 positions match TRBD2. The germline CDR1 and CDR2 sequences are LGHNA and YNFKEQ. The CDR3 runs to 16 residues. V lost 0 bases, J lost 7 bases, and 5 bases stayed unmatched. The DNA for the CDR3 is TGTGCCAGCAGCCAAGACCCAAGACTAGCGGGGAATGAGCAGTTCTTC. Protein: CASSQDPRLAGNEQFF.

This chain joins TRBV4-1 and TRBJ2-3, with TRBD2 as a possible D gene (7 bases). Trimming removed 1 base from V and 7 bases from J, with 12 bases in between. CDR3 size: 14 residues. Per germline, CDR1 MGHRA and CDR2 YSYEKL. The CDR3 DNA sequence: TGCGCCAGCAGCCAAGTCGCGGGGGCATATACGCAGTATTTT. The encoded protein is CASSQVAGAYTQYF.

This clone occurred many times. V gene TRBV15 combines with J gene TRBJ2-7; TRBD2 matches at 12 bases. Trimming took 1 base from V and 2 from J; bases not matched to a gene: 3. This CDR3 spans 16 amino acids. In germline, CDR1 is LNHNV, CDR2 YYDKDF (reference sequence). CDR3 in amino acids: CATSRGGLAGAYEQYF. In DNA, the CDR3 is TGTGCCACCAGCAGAGGGGGACTAGCGGGCGCCTACGAGCAGTACTTC.

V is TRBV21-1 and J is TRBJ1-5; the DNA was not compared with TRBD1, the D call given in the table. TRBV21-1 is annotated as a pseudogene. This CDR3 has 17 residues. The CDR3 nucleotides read TGTGCCAGCAGCACTCCTGAGCAGGGCCCTAGCAATCAGCCCCAGCATTTT. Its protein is CASSTPEQGPSNQPQHF.

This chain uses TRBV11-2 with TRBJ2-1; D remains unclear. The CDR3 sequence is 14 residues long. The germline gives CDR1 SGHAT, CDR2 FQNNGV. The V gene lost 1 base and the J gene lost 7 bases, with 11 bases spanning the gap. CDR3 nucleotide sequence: TGTGCCAGCAGCTTAGCGGGTAATAGAAATGAGCAGTTCTTC. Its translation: CASSLAGNRNEQFF. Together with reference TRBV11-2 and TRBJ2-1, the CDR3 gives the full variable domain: EAGVAQSPRYKIIEKRQSVAFWCNPISGHATLYWYQQILGQGPKLLIQFQNNGVVDDSQLPKDRFSAERLKGVDSTLKIQPAKLEDSAVYLCASSLAGNRNEQFFGPGTRLTVL.

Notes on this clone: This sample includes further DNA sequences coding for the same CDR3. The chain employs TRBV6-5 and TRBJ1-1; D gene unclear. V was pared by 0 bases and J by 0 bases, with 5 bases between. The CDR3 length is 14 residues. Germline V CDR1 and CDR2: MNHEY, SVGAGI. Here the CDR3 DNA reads TGTGCCAGCAGTTACTCCACGGTGAACACTGAAGCTTTCTTT. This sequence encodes CASSYSTVNTEAFF.

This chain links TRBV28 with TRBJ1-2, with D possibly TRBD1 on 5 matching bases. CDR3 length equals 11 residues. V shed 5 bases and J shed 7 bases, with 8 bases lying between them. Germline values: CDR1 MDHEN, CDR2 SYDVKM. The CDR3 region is CASSKQGGYTF. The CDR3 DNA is TGTGCCAGCAGTAAGCAGGGTGGCTACACCTTC.

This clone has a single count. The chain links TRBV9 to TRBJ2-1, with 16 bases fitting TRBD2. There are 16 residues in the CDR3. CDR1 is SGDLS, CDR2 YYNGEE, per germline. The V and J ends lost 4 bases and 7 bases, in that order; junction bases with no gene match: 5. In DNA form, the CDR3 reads TGTGCCAGCAGCCGACAGGGACTAGCGGGAGGGAATGAGCAGTTCTTC. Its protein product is CASSRQGLAGGNEQFF. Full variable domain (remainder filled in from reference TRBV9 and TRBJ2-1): DSGVTQTPKHLITATGQRVTLRCSPRSGDLSVYWYQQSLDQGLQFLIQYYNGEERAKGNILERFSAQQFPDLHSELNLSSLELGDSALYFCASSRQGLAGGNEQFFGPGTRLTVL.

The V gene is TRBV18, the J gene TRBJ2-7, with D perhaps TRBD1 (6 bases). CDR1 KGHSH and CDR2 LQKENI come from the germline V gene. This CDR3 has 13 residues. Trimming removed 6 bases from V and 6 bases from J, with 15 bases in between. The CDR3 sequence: CASSQQGYGEQYF. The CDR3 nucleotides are TGTGCCAGCTCGCAACAGGGATACGGCGAGCAGTACTTC.

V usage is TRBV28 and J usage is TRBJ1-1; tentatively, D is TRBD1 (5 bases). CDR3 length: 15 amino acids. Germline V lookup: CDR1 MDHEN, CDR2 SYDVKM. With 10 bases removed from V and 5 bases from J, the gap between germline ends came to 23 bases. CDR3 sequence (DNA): TGTGCCATTCGCCCACCCGGGACTTCGGGAACTGAAGCTTTCTTT. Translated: CAIRPPGTSGTEAFF.

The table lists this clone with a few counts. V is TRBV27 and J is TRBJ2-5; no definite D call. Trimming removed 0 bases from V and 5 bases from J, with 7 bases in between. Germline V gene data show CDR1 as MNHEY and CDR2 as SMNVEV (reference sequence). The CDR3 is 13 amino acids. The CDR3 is CASSLSGWETQYF. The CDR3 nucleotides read TGTGCCAGCAGTTTATCCGGGTGGGAGACCCAGTACTTC.

CDR3 nucleotides: TGTGCCAGCAGCTCCGGGACAGGAACGAACACTGAAGCTTTCTTT. Translation gives CASSSGTGTNTEAFF. This chain connects TRBV5-4 to TRBJ1-1, with 8 nucleotides matching TRBD1. The CDR3 covers 15 residues. The ends lost 3 bases at V and 1 base at J; junction bases unmatched: 5. In germline, CDR1 is SGHNT, CDR2 YYREEE (reference sequence). The entire variable domain, with the rest obtained from reference TRBV5-4 and TRBJ1-1, is as follows: ETGVTQSPTHLIKTRGQQVTLRCSSQSGHNTVSWYQQALGQGPQFIFQYYREEENGRGNFPPRFSGLQFPNYSSELNVNALELDDSALYLCASSSGTGTNTEAFFGQGTRLTVV.

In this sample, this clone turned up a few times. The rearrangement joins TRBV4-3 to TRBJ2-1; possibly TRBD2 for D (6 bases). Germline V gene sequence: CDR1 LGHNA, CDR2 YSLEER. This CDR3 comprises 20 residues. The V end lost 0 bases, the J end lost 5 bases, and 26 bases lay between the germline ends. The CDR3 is CASSQDPPLRGPGGNNEQFF. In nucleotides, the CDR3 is TGCGCCAGCAGCCAAGATCCCCCCTTGCGGGGACCAGGAGGGAACAATGAGCAGTTCTTC.

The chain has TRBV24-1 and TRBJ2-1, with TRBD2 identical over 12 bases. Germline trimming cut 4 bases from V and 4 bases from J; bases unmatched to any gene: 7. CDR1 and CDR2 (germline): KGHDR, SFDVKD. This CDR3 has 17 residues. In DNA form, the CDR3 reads TGTGCCACCAGTGACCCTTCACTAGCGGGAGGATACAATGAGCAGTTCTTC. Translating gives CATSDPSLAGGYNEQFF.

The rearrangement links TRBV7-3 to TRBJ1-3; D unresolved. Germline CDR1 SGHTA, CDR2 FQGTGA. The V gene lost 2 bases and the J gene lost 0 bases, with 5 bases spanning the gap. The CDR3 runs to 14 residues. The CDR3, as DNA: TGTGCCAGCAGCTTAGGCCTCTCTGGAAACACCATATATTTT. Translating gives CASSLGLSGNTIYF. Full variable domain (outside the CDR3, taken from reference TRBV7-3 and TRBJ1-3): GAGVSQTPSNKVTEKGKYVELRCDPISGHTALYWYRQSLGQGPEFLIYFQGTGAADDSGLPNDRFFAVRPEGSVSTLKIQRTERGDSAVYLCASSLGLSGNTIYFGEGSWLTVV.

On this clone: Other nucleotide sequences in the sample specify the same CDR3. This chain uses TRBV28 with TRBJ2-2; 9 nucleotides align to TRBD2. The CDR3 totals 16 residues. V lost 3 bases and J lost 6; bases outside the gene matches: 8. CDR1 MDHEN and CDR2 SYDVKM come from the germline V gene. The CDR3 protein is CASSFSRGLAPGELFF. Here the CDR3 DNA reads TGTGCCAGCAGTTTCTCCCGGGGACTAGCTCCCGGGGAGCTGTTTTTT.

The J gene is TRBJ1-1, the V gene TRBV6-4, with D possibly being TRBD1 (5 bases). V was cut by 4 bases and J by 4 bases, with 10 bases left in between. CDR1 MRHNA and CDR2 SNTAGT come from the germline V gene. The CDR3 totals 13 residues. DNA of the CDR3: TGTGCCAGCAGTGGCGGACAAGGCACTGAAGCTTTCTTT. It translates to CASSGGQGTEAFF.

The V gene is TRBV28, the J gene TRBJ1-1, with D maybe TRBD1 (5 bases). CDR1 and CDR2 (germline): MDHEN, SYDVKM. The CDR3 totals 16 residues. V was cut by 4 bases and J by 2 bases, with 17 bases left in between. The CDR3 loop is CASSSGLGGENTEAFF. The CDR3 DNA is TGTGCCAGCAGTTCCGGCCTGGGGGGGGAAAACACTGAAGCTTTCTTT. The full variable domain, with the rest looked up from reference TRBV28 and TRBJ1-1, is DVKVTQSSRYLVKRTGEKVFLECVQDMDHENMFWYRQDPGLGLRLIYFSYDVKMKEKGDIPEGYSVSREKKERFSLILESASTNQTSMYLCASSSGLGGENTEAFFGQGTRLTVV.

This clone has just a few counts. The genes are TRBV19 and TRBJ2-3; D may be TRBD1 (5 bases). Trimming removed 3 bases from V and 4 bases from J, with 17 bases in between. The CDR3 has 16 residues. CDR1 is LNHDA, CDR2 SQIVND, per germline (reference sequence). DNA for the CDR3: TGTGCCAGTAGTATGGCCACAGGTTACCGGGCAGATACGCAGTATTTT. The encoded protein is CASSMATGYRADTQYF.

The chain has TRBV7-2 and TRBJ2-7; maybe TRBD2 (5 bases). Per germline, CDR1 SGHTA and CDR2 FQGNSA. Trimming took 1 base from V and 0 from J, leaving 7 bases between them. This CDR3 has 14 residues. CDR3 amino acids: CASSLGLLSYEQYF. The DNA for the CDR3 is TGTGCCAGCAGCTTAGGACTACTCTCCTACGAGCAGTACTTC. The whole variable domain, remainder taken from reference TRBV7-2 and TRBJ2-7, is GAGVSQSPSNKVTEKGKDVELRCDPISGHTALYWYRQSLGQGLEFLIYFQGNSAPDKSGLPSDRFSAERTGGSVSTLTIQRTQQEDSAVYLCASSLGLLSYEQYFGPGTRLTVT.

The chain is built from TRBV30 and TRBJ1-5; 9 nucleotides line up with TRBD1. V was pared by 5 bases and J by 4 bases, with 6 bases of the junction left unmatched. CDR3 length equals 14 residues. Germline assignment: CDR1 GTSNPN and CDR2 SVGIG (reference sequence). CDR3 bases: TGTGCCTGGGCCCCGACAGGGGGAAATCAGCCCCAGCATTTT. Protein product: CAWAPTGGNQPQHF. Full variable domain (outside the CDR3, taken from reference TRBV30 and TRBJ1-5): SQTIHQWPATLVQPVGSPLSLECTVEGTSNPNLYWYRQAAGRGLQLLFYSVGIGQISSEVPQNLSASRPQDRQFILSSKKLLLSDSGFYLCAWAPTGGNQPQHFGDGTRLSIL.

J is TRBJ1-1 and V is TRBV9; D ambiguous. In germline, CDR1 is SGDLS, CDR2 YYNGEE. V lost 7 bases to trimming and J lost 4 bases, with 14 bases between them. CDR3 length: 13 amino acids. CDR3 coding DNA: TGTGCCAGCGGGAGAAAACCGGGCACTGAAGCTTTCTTT. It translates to CASGRKPGTEAFF.

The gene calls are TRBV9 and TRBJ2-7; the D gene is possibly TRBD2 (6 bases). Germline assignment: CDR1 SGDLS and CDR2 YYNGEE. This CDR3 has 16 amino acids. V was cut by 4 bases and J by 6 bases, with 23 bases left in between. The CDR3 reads CASSPIAGGTPVEQYF. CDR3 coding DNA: TGTGCCAGCAGCCCGATCGCGGGCGGGACCCCAGTCGAGCAGTACTTC.